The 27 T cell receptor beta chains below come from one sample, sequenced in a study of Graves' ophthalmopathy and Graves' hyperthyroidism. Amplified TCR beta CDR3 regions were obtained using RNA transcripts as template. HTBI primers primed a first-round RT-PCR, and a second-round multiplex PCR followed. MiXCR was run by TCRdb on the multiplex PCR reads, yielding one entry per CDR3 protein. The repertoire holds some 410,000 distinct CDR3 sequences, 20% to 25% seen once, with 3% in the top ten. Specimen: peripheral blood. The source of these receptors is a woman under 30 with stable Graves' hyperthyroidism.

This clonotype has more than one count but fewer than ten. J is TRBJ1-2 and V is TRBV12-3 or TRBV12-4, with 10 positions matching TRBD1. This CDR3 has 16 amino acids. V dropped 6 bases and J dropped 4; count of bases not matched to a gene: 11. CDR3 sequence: CASSRTGGGDVYGYTF. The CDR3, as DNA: TGTGCCAGCAGCCGGACAGGGGGTGGGGATGTCTATGGCTACACCTTC.

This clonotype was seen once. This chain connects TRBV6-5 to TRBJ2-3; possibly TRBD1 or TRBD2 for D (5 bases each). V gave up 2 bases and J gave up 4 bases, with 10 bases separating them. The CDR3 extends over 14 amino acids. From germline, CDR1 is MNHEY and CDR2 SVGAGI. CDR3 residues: CASSYGTGPDTQYF. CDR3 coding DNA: TGTGCCAGCAGTTACGGGACGGGCCCAGATACGCAGTATTTT.

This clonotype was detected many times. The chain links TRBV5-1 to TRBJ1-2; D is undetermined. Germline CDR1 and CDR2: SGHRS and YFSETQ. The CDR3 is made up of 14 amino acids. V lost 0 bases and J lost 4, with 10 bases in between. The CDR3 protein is CASSLAQDFYGYTF. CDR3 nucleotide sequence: TGCGCCAGCAGCTTGGCGCAGGACTTCTATGGCTACACCTTC.

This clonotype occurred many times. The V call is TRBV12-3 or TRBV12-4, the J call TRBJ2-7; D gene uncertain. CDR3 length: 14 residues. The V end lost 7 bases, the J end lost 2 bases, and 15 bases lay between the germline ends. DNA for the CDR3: TGTGCCAGCACCGTAGGACGCGGCGCCTACGAGCAGTACTTC. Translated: CASTVGRGAYEQYF.

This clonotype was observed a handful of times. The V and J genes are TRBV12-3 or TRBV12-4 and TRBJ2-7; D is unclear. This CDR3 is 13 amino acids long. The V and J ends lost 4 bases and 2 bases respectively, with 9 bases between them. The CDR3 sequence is CASSSTGPYEQYF. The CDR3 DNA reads TGTGCCAGCAGTTCGACGGGCCCCTACGAGCAGTACTTC.

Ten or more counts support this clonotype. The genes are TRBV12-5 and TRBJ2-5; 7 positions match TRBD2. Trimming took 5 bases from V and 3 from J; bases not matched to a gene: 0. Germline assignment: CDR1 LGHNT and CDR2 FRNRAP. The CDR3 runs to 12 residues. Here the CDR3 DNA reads TGTGCTAGTGGTAGCGGGGAAGAGACCCAGTACTTC. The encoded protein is CASGSGEETQYF.

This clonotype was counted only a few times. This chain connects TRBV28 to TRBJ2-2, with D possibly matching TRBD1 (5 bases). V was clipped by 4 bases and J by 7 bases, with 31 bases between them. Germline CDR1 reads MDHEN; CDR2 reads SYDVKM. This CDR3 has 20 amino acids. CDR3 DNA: TGTGCCAGCAGTTCCGCCATCGCACGACAGCCATCCGTGGGGAACGGGGAGCTGTTTTTT. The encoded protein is CASSSAIARQPSVGNGELFF.

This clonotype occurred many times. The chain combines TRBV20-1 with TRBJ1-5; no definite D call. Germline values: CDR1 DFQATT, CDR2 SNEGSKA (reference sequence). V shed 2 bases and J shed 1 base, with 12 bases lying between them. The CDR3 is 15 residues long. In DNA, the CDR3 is TGCAGTGCTAGAATGGCCTCGGGGAGCAATCAGCCCCAGCATTTT. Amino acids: CSARMASGSNQPQHF.

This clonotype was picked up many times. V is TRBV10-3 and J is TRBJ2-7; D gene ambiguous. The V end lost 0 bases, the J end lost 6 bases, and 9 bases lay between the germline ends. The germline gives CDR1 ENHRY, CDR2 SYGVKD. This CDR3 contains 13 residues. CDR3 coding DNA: TGTGCCATCAGTGAGTCCCCCCCTACCGAGCAGTACTTC. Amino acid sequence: CAISESPPTEQYF.

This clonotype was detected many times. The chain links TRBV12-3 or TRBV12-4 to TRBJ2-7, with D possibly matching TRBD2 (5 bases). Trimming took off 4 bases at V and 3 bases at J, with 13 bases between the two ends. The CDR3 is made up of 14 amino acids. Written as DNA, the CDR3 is TGTGCCAGCAGTTCACGGGGAAGGAGCTACGAGCAGTACTTC. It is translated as CASSSRGRSYEQYF.

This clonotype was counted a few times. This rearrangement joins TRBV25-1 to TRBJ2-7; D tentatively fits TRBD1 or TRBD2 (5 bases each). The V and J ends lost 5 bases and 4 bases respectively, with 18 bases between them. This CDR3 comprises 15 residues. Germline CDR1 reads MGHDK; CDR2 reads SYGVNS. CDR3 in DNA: TGTGCCAGCAGTCCAAAGGTGGGACCGGCATACGAGCAGTACTTC. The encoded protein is CASSPKVGPAYEQYF.

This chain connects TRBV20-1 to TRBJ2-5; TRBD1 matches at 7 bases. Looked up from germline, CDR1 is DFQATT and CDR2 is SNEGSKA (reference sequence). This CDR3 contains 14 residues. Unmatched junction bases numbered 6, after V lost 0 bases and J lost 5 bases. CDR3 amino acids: CSARDPQGLETQYF. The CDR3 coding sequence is TGCAGTGCTAGAGACCCACAGGGGTTGGAGACCCAGTACTTC.

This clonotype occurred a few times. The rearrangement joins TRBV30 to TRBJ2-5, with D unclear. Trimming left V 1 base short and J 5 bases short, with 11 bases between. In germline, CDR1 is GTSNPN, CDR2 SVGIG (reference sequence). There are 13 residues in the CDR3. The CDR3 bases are TGTGCCTGGAGTGGAAGGCAGTGGGAGACCCAGTACTTC. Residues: CAWSGRQWETQYF. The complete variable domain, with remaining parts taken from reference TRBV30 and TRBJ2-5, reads SQTIHQWPATLVQPVGSPLSLECTVEGTSNPNLYWYRQAAGRGLQLLFYSVGIGQISSEVPQNLSASRPQDRQFILSSKKLLLSDSGFYLCAWSGRQWETQYFGPGTRLLVL.

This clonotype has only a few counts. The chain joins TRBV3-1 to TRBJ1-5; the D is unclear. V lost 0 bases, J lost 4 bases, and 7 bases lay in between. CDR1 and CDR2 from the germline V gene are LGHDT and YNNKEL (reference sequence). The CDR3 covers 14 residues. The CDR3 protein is CASSQDFGNQPQHF. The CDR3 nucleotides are TGTGCCAGCAGCCAAGATTTCGGAAATCAGCCCCAGCATTTT.

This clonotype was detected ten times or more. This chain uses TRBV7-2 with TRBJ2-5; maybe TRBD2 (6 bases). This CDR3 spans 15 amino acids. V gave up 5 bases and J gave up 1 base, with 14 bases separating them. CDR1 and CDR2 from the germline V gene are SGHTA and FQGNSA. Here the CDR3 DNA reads TGTGCCAGCAGCGCTTCCGGGACTCCCCAAGAGACCCAGTACTTC. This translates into CASSASGTPQETQYF.

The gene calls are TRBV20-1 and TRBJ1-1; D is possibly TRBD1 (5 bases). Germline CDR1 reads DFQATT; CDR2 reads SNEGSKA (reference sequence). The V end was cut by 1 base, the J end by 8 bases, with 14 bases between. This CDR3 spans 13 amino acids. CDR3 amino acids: CSARGGERAEAFF. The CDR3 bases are TGCAGTGCTAGAGGAGGGGAGAGGGCCGAAGCTTTCTTT.

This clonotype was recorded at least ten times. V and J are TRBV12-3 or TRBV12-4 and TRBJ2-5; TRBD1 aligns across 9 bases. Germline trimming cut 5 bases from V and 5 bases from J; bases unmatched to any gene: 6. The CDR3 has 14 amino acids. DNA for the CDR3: TGTGCCAGCAGTCCTAGGACAGGGGACGAGACCCAGTACTTC. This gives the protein CASSPRTGDETQYF.

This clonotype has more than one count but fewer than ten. CDR3 in DNA: TGTGCCAGTAGTATTACCCTAGTCTCGCCCTACGAGCAGTACTTC. Translating gives CASSITLVSPYEQYF. The chain joins TRBV19 to TRBJ2-7; unclear D gene. Trimming took off 3 bases at V and 2 bases at J, with 14 bases between the two ends. This CDR3 spans 15 amino acids. Germline V gives CDR1 LNHDA, CDR2 SQIVND (reference sequence). Full variable domain (remainder filled in from reference TRBV19 and TRBJ2-7): DGGITQSPKYLFRKEGQNVTLSCEQNLNHDAMYWYRQDPGQGLRLIYYSQIVNDFQKGDIAEGYSVSREKKESFPLTVTSAQKNPTAFYLCASSITLVSPYEQYFGPGTRLTVT.

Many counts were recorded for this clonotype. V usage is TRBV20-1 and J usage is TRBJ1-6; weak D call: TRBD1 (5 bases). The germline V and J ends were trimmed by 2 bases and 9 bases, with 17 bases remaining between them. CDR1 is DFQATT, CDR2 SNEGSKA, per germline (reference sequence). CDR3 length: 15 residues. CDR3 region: CSARPQVGESSPLHF. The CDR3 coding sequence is TGCAGTGCTAGACCCCAAGTAGGGGAAAGTTCACCCCTCCACTTT.

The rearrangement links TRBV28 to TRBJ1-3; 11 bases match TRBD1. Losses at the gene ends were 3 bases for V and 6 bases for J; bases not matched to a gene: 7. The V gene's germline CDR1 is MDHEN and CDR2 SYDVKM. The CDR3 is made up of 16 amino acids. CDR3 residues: CASSFPGQGGVNTIYF. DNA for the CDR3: TGTGCCAGCAGTTTTCCGGGACAGGGGGGAGTAAACACCATATATTTT.

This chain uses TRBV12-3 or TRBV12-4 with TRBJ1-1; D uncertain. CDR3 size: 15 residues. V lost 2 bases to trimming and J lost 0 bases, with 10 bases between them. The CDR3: CASSLTSRMNTEAFF. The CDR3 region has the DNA TGTGCCAGCAGTTTAACATCGCGTATGAACACTGAAGCTTTCTTT.

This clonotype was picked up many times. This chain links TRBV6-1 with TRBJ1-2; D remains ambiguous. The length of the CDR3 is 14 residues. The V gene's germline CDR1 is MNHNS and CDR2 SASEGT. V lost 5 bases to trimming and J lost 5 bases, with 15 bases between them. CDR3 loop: CASSRGLAAYGYTF. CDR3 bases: TGTGCCAGCAGTCGTGGCTTGGCAGCTTATGGCTACACCTTC.

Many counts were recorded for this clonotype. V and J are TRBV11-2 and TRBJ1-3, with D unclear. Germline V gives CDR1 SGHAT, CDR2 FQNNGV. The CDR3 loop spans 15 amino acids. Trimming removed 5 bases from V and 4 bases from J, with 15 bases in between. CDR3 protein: CASSRGGLGGNTIYF. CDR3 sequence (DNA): TGTGCCAGCAGCCGCGGAGGCTTGGGCGGAAACACCATATATTTT. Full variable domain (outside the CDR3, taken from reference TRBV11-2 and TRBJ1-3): EAGVAQSPRYKIIEKRQSVAFWCNPISGHATLYWYQQILGQGPKLLIQFQNNGVVDDSQLPKDRFSAERLKGVDSTLKIQPAKLEDSAVYLCASSRGGLGGNTIYFGEGSWLTVV.

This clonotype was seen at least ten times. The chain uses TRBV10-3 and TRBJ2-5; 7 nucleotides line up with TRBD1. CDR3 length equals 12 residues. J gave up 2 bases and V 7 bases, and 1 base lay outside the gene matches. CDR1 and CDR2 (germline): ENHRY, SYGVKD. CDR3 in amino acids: CAIKGQQETQYF. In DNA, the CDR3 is TGTGCCATCAAGGGACAGCAAGAGACCCAGTACTTC.

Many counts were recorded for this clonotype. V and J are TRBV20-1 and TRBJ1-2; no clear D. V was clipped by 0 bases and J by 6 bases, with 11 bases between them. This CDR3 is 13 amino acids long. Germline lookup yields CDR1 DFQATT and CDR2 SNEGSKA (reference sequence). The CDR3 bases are TGCAGTGCTAGAGATTATTTAAGGGATGGCTACACCTTC. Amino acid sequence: CSARDYLRDGYTF.

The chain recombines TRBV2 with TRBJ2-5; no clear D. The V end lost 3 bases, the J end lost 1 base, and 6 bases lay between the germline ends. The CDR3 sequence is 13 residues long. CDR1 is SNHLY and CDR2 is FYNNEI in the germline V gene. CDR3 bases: TGTGCCAGCAGTGAGTCGATCCAAGAGACCCAGTACTTC. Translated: CASSESIQETQYF. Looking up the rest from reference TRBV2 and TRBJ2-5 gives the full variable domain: EPEVTQTPSHQVTQMGQEVILRCVPISNHLYFYWYRQILGQKVEFLVSFYNNEISEKSEIFDDQFSVERPDGSNFTLKIRSTKLEDSAMYFCASSESIQETQYFGPGTRLLVL.

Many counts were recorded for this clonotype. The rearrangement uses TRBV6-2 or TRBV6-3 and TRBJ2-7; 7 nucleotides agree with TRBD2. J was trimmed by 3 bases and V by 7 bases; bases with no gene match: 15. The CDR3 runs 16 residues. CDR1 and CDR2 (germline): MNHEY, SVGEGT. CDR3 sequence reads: CASKRAGETSLYEQYF. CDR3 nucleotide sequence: TGTGCCAGCAAGCGGGCGGGGGAAACGAGCCTCTACGAGCAGTACTTC.